These 29 T cell receptor beta chains originate from one sample sequenced in a study of cytomegalovirus exposure and HLA in healthy donors. Primers included in the PCR were 60 Vbeta and 13 Jbeta primers. Only in-frame clones appear in the TCRdb table, and some are missing; sequencing was by immunoSEQ multiplex PCR. This sample's table reports about 130,000 clones. The sequenced material came from PBMCs. The receptors come from a man aged 35-49 years in good health and CMV-seronegative.

V is TRBV27 and J is TRBJ1-1; D remains ambiguous. Per the germline V gene, CDR1 is MNHEY and CDR2 is SMNVEV (reference sequence). This CDR3 contains 11 residues. V was clipped by 8 bases and J by 6 bases, with 10 bases between them. CDR3 protein: CASSGRAEAFF. CDR3 coding DNA: TGTGCCAGCTCCGGCCGGGCTGAAGCTTTCTTT.

V usage is TRBV21-1 and J usage is TRBJ2-4; TRBD1, as called in the table, went unchecked against the DNA. TRBV21-1 is annotated as a pseudogene. This CDR3 spans 20 amino acids. The CDR3 DNA follows: TGTGCCAGCAGCAAAGCATGGACAGGGGATGGTGTGTTTCCCAAAAACATTCAGTACTTC. Amino acid sequence: CASSKAWTGDGVFPKNIQYF.

The V call is TRBV6-6, the J call TRBJ2-2; 8 bases fit TRBD2. Germline CDR1 reads MNHNY; CDR2 reads SVGAGI (reference sequence). V lost 6 bases, J lost 1 base, and 4 bases stayed unmatched. This CDR3 has 15 amino acids. This CDR3 is CASSPSGRNTGELFF. Written as DNA, the CDR3 is TGTGCCAGCAGCCCCAGCGGGAGGAACACCGGGGAGCTGTTTTTT.

This chain links TRBV21-1 with TRBJ2-5; the D call in the table, TRBD2, was not verified against the DNA. TRBV21-1 is designated a pseudogene. The CDR3 runs to 19 residues. The CDR3 region is CASSKVGREGPCHQETQYF. The DNA of the CDR3 is TGTGCCAGCAGCAAAGTTGGGCGGGAGGGCCCCTGTCACCAAGAGACCCAGTACTTC.

The chain carries TRBV5-4 and TRBJ2-5; the D gene is possibly TRBD1 (5 bases). The CDR3 runs to 15 residues. Trimming cost V 3 bases and J 2 bases, with 14 bases left between them. The V gene's germline CDR1 is SGHNT and CDR2 YYREEE (reference sequence). This CDR3 is CASSSQGSWQETQYF. In DNA, the CDR3 is TGTGCCAGCAGCTCTCAGGGTAGTTGGCAAGAGACCCAGTACTTC. The full variable domain, its missing parts supplied by reference TRBV5-4 and TRBJ2-5, is ETGVTQSPTHLIKTRGQQVTLRCSSQSGHNTVSWYQQALGQGPQFIFQYYREEENGRGNFPPRFSGLQFPNYSSELNVNALELDDSALYLCASSSQGSWQETQYFGPGTRLLVL.

In regard to this clone: This same CDR3 is encoded by further DNA sequences in the sample. The CDR3 DNA sequence: TGTGCCAGCAGTTACTCAGGGGGGAACACTGAAGCTTTCTTT. Its protein is CASSYSGGNTEAFF. The rearrangement joins TRBV6-5 to TRBJ1-1; a weak D match, TRBD1 (6 bases). The V end lost 0 bases, the J end lost 1 base, and 6 bases lay between the germline ends. This CDR3 contains 14 residues. The germline V gene has CDR1 MNHEY and CDR2 SVGAGI.

In DNA, the CDR3 is TGTGCCAGCAGCTATCTAGCTAGCGATGAGCAGTTCTTC. Protein product: CASSYLASDEQFF. The rearrangement joins TRBV5-4 to TRBJ2-1, with D possibly matching TRBD2 (6 bases). In germline, CDR1 is SGHNT, CDR2 YYREEE (reference sequence). The V end lost 3 bases, the J end lost 8 bases, and 12 bases lay between the germline ends. The CDR3 totals 13 residues.

The CDR3 protein is CASSPLSAGQFYEQYF. In nucleotides, the CDR3 is TGTGCCAGCAGTCCACTTAGTGCGGGACAGTTTTACGAGCAGTACTTC. The rearrangement links TRBV9 to TRBJ2-7; D is perhaps TRBD1 (7 bases). The CDR3 contains 16 residues. The V end was cut by 5 bases, the J end by 4 bases, with 22 bases between. The germline V gene has CDR1 SGDLS and CDR2 YYNGEE.

The genes are TRBV7-9 and TRBJ1-2, with D uncertain. In germline, CDR1 is SEHNR, CDR2 FQNEAQ (reference sequence). The CDR3 loop spans 13 amino acids. Trimming removed 1 base at V and 2 bases at J, with 5 bases between. The CDR3 coding sequence is TGTGCCAGCAGCTTAGGGGCCAACTATGGCTACACCTTC. This sequence encodes CASSLGANYGYTF.

This rearrangement joins TRBV27 to TRBJ1-4, with no clear D. The CDR3 length is 13 residues. V lost 3 bases and J lost 8, with 10 bases in between. The germline V gene has CDR1 MNHEY and CDR2 SMNVEV (reference sequence). The CDR3: CASSFGRGEKLFF. In DNA form, the CDR3 reads TGTGCCAGCAGTTTCGGCCGGGGAGAAAAACTGTTTTTT.

V and J are TRBV29-1 and TRBJ2-7, with TRBD1 matching over 7 bases. Germline values: CDR1 SQVTM, CDR2 ANQGSEA. J gave up 6 bases and V 2 bases, and 10 bases lay outside the gene matches. The CDR3 spans 14 residues. The CDR3 is CSVERPGGVGEQYF. In DNA, the CDR3 is TGCAGCGTTGAAAGGCCAGGGGGTGTGGGCGAGCAGTACTTC.

The chain uses TRBV5-4 and TRBJ2-3, with 7 positions matching TRBD1. The length of the CDR3 is 16 residues. Per the germline V gene, CDR1 is SGHNT and CDR2 is YYREEE (reference sequence). V was clipped by 4 bases and J by 3 bases; unmatched bases: 11. As DNA, the CDR3 is TGTGCCAGCAGCCCTTCGACAGGGCGGCGGACAGATACGCAGTATTTT. It is translated as CASSPSTGRRTDTQYF.

The chain links TRBV27 to TRBJ2-1; 8 bases are a match to TRBD2. V dropped 2 bases and J dropped 3; count of bases not matched to a gene: 6. The CDR3 sequence is 16 residues long. CDR1 MNHEY and CDR2 SMNVEV come from the germline V gene (reference sequence). The CDR3 nucleotides are TGTGCCAGCAGTTTAACGGGGGCGGGGGGCTACAATGAGCAGTTCTTC. Translation gives CASSLTGAGGYNEQFF.

V usage is TRBV4-1 and J usage is TRBJ2-5, with 12 nucleotides matching TRBD1. The CDR3 contains 15 residues. Germline V lookup: CDR1 MGHRA, CDR2 YSYEKL. Unmatched junction bases numbered 8, after V lost 6 bases and J lost 6 bases. The CDR3 here is CASSSGTGGLQTQYF. The CDR3 coding sequence is TGCGCCAGCAGTTCCGGGACAGGGGGCTTGCAGACCCAGTACTTC.

J is TRBJ2-3 and V is TRBV1; TRBD2, the table's D call, was not compared with the DNA. TRBV1 is tagged as a pseudogene. CDR3 length equals 18 residues. CDR3 in DNA: TGCACCAGCAGCCAAGATGCCGGGACTAGCGGAAAAGCGGATACGCAGTATTTT. Amino acids: CTSSQDAGTSGKADTQYF.

This chain links TRBV7-2 with TRBJ2-7; 11 nucleotides line up with TRBD1. Germline V gene sequence: CDR1 SGHTA, CDR2 FQGNSA. CDR3 size: 15 residues. V lost 5 bases to trimming and J lost 6 bases; unmatched junction nucleotides: 9. The DNA of the CDR3 is TGTGCCAGCAGCCCCCCGGGACAGGGGGAGGTCGAGCAGTACTTC. It is translated as CASSPPGQGEVEQYF.

The chain employs TRBV7-2 and TRBJ2-2; TRBD2 matches at 7 bases. Germline CDR1 reads SGHTA; CDR2 reads FQGNSA. Unmatched junction bases numbered 2, after V lost 0 bases and J lost 1 base. The CDR3 sequence is 16 residues long. The CDR3 loop is CASSLAPGGNTGELFF. CDR3 DNA: TGTGCCAGCAGCTTAGCGCCGGGGGGGAACACCGGGGAGCTGTTTTTT. The complete variable domain, with remaining parts taken from reference TRBV7-2 and TRBJ2-2, reads GAGVSQSPSNKVTEKGKDVELRCDPISGHTALYWYRQSLGQGLEFLIYFQGNSAPDKSGLPSDRFSAERTGGSVSTLTIQRTQQEDSAVYLCASSLAPGGNTGELFFGEGSRLTVL.

This sequence joins TRBV5-1 and TRBJ1-5, with 9 bases fitting TRBD1. V lost 5 bases to trimming and J lost 13 bases; unmatched junction nucleotides: 7. The CDR3 contains 12 residues. The germline V gene encodes CDR1 SGHRS and CDR2 YFSETQ. The CDR3 protein is CASRPRDRAQHF. CDR3 DNA: TGCGCCAGCAGACCTCGGGACAGGGCTCAGCATTTT.

This chain links TRBV9 with TRBJ2-1; TRBD2 matches at 9 bases. Germline trimming cut 5 bases from V and 8 bases from J; bases unmatched to any gene: 5. CDR1 and CDR2 (germline): SGDLS, YYNGEE. The CDR3 loop spans 13 amino acids. The CDR3 region is CASSSAGGHEQFF. DNA for the CDR3: TGTGCCAGCAGTTCGGCGGGAGGGCATGAGCAGTTCTTC.

The chain carries TRBV11-2 and TRBJ1-4; D may be TRBD1 (6 bases). The CDR3 extends over 15 amino acids. Germline CDR1 and CDR2: SGHAT and FQNNGV. Between the trimmed V and J ends, which lost 3 bases and 6 bases, there was a span of 14 bases. The CDR3 coding sequence is TGTGCCAGCAGCTTTAATCTGGCAGGGGATGAAAAACTGTTTTTT. Encoded protein: CASSFNLAGDEKLFF.

The gene calls are TRBV5-1 and TRBJ1-1; D perhaps matches TRBD1 (6 bases). Germline V CDR1 and CDR2: SGHRS, YFSETQ. The CDR3 extends over 13 amino acids. V lost 3 bases and J 4 bases, leaving 10 bases between the germline ends. CDR3 amino acids: CASSSRGGTEAFF. CDR3 sequence (DNA): TGCGCCAGCAGCTCTAGAGGGGGCACTGAAGCTTTCTTT.

The chain has TRBV5-1 and TRBJ2-7, with 12 bases matching TRBD2. CDR1 and CDR2 (germline): SGHRS, YFSETQ. Losses at the gene ends were 3 bases for V and 6 bases for J; bases not matched to a gene: 7. The CDR3 covers 15 residues. The CDR3 nucleotides read TGCGCCAGCAGCTACCTAGCGGGAGGGCCAAGCGAGCAGTACTTC. This sequence encodes CASSYLAGGPSEQYF.

The rearrangement links TRBV6-1 to TRBJ2-7, with 10 positions matching TRBD2. With 8 bases clipped from V and 2 bases from J, the junction kept 6 bases outside the gene matches. The germline V gene encodes CDR1 MNHNS and CDR2 SASEGT. This CDR3 is 14 amino acids long. The CDR3 DNA reads as TGTGCCAGCGAGATAAGCGGGAGGGCCTACGAGCAGTACTTC. It is translated as CASEISGRAYEQYF.

As to this clone: Other DNA sequences of this sample code for an identical CDR3. The chain joins TRBV6-6 to TRBJ2-3; D is possibly TRBD2 (6 bases). Trimming took off 7 bases at V and 2 bases at J, with 13 bases between the two ends. Looked up from germline, CDR1 is MNHNY and CDR2 is SVGAGI (reference sequence). The CDR3 contains 14 residues. The CDR3 is CASTPGRSTDTQYF. The DNA of the CDR3 is TGTGCCAGCACCCCAGGGAGGTCCACAGATACGCAGTATTTT.

This chain links TRBV6-1 with TRBJ1-2, with a tentative D call TRBD1 (6 bases). The CDR3 runs to 14 residues. The V end lost 5 bases, the J end lost 3 bases, and 13 bases lay between the germline ends. Germline V CDR1 and CDR2: MNHNS, SASEGT. DNA for the CDR3: TGTGCCAGCAGTCCGGGACAATTTTACTATGGCTACACCTTC. Translated, it gives CASSPGQFYYGYTF.

This chain links TRBV6-5 with TRBJ2-1; TRBD2 matches at 10 bases. V was pared by 5 bases and J by 4 bases, with 2 bases of the junction left unmatched. The CDR3 length is 14 residues. Germline assignment: CDR1 MNHEY and CDR2 SVGAGI. DNA of the CDR3: TGTGCCAGCAGTGCTAGCGGGAGTTACAATGAGCAGTTCTTC. This gives the protein CASSASGSYNEQFF.

The chain is built from TRBV9 and TRBJ2-2; the D gene is possibly TRBD2 (5 bases). The V end was cut by 5 bases, the J end by 4 bases, with 15 bases between. Per germline, CDR1 SGDLS and CDR2 YYNGEE. The CDR3 has 15 residues. The CDR3 spells CASRPRTGTTGELFF. The CDR3 nucleotides are TGTGCCAGCAGACCTAGGACGGGAACCACCGGGGAGCTGTTTTTT.

V and J are TRBV7-9 and TRBJ2-3; tentatively, D is TRBD2 (6 bases). Germline V lookup: CDR1 SEHNR, CDR2 FQNEAQ (reference sequence). With 5 bases removed from V and 7 bases from J, the gap between germline ends came to 16 bases. The length of the CDR3 is 14 residues. CDR3 amino acids: CASSQGGLPNTQYF. In nucleotides, the CDR3 is TGTGCCAGCAGCCAGGGAGGTCTCCCGAATACGCAGTATTTT.

CDR3 protein: CASSEALAGGLYEQFF. Written as DNA, the CDR3 is TGTGCCAGCAGTGAAGCTCTAGCGGGAGGTCTCTATGAGCAGTTCTTC. The J gene is TRBJ2-1, the V gene TRBV6-1, with 11 bases that match TRBD2. The V gene's germline CDR1 is MNHNS and CDR2 SASEGT. The CDR3 spans 16 residues. V lost 0 bases, J lost 8 bases, and 6 bases stayed unmatched.